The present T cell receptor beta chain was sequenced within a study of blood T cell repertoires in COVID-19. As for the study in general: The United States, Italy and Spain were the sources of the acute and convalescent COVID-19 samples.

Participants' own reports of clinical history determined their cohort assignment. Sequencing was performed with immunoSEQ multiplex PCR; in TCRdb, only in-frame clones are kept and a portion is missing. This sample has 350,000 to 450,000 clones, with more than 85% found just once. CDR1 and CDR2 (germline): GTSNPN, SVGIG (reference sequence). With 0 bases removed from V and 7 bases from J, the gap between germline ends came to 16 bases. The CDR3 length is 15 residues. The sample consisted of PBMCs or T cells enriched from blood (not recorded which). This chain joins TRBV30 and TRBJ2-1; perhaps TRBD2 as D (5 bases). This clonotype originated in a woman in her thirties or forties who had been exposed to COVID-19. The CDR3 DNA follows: TGTGCCTGGAGTGTCATCCCACCGGGGATGAATGAGCAGTTCTTC. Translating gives CAWSVIPPGMNEQFF.